Below, 19 T cell receptor beta chains from the same sample are listed, as sequenced in a study of TIL therapy for anti-PD-1-resistant metastatic lung cancer (dated by TCRdb to the early 2020s). TCR beta CDR3 regions were amplified from genomic DNA by bias-controlled multiplex PCR with the immunoSEQ v3 hsTCRB kit. As stored in TCRdb, this immuneACCESS dataset retains in-frame rearrangements with V and J assigned. A fraction of the clones does not appear; measured against another copy, unresolved V genes explain less than half of the discrepancy, and the remainder lacks a known reason. Present in this sample are about 26,000 clones, approximately 63% of which were seen just once. The ten largest make up about 16% of the sample. This specimen's time point label, per the study, means: pre-treatment sample, taken before nivolumab and TIL therapy. Excised metastases, mostly pleural nodules or supraclavicular lymph nodes, were used as baseline tumor samples and were taken from the same resection from which TIL were grown.

Here the sequenced sample was tumor tissue, taken at baseline. These receptors all stem from a woman between 25 and 80 years old with non-small cell lung cancer.

The chain is built from TRBV19 and TRBJ2-7; D is unresolved. CDR1 and CDR2 from the germline V gene are LNHDA and SQIVND (reference sequence). The CDR3 extends over 12 amino acids. Between the trimmed V and J ends, which lost 5 bases and 5 bases, there was a span of 10 bases. This CDR3 reads CASSPGSHEQYF. The CDR3 region has the DNA TGTGCCAGTAGTCCCGGCTCGCACGAGCAGTACTTC. The full variable domain, rest sourced from reference TRBV19 and TRBJ2-7, is DGGITQSPKYLFRKEGQNVTLSCEQNLNHDAMYWYRQDPGQGLRLIYYSQIVNDFQKGDIAEGYSVSREKKESFPLTVTSAQKNPTAFYLCASSPGSHEQYFGPGTRLTVT.

V gene TRBV6-5 combines with J gene TRBJ1-2; TRBD1 matches at 9 bases. This CDR3 comprises 16 residues. V lost 0 bases, J lost 3 bases, and 5 bases stayed unmatched. Germline V lookup: CDR1 MNHEY, CDR2 SVGAGI. CDR3 DNA: TGTGCCAGCAGTTACTCGTTGGACAGGGGTTACTATGGCTACACCTTC. Protein product: CASSYSLDRGYYGYTF.

The V call is TRBV19, the J call TRBJ1-1; D is undetermined. Germline CDR1 reads LNHDA; CDR2 reads SQIVND (reference sequence). The CDR3 covers 16 residues. The germline V and J ends were trimmed by 1 base and 4 bases, with 16 bases remaining between them. Written as DNA, the CDR3 is TGTGCCAGTAGTATAGTAGGCTCCCTCATGGGCACTGAAGCTTTCTTT. Translation gives CASSIVGSLMGTEAFF.

The chain carries TRBV18 and TRBJ2-7, with a tentative D call TRBD2 (5 bases). Germline CDR1 KGHSH, CDR2 LQKENI. Trimming cost V 3 bases and J 2 bases, with 14 bases left between them. This CDR3 is built from 15 residues. The DNA for the CDR3 is TGTGCCAGCTCACCGTCCCTACTAGTACCCTACGAGCAGTACTTC. Amino acids: CASSPSLLVPYEQYF.

This clone was observed at least ten times. This chain links TRBV6-1 with TRBJ2-7, with 10 bases identical to TRBD2. V was pared by 4 bases and J by 2 bases, with 8 bases of the junction left unmatched. This CDR3 is built from 16 residues. Per the germline V gene, CDR1 is MNHNS and CDR2 is SASEGT. The CDR3 protein is CASSAYLAGVPYEQYF. CDR3 nucleotides: TGTGCCAGCAGTGCCTACCTAGCGGGAGTGCCCTACGAGCAGTACTTC.

This clone was recorded once. The V gene is TRBV29-1, the J gene TRBJ1-2, with D possibly being TRBD1 (6 bases). The germline CDR1 and CDR2 sequences are SQVTM and ANQGSEA. V was pared by 5 bases and J by 2 bases, with 12 bases between. The CDR3 has 13 amino acids. The CDR3: CSVYTGNNYGYTF. Here the CDR3 DNA reads TGCAGCGTTTATACAGGGAACAACTATGGCTACACCTTC.

The genes are TRBV7-6 and TRBJ2-3; TRBD1 is a possible D gene (5 bases). Germline V gene data show CDR1 as SGHVS and CDR2 as FNYEAQ. Trimming took off 1 base at V and 6 bases at J, with 11 bases between the two ends. This CDR3 spans 14 amino acids. CDR3 loop: CASSLGGKWDTQYF. In nucleotides, the CDR3 is TGTGCCAGCAGCTTAGGGGGCAAGTGGGATACGCAGTATTTT.

CDR3 amino acids: CKVRMGEEPSNTGELFF. The DNA of the CDR3 is TGTAAGGTCCGGATGGGTGAGGAACCTTCGAACACCGGGGAGCTGTTTTTT. The chain couples TRBV21-1 to TRBJ2-2; TRBD2 is taken as the D call from the table, unchecked against the DNA. TRBV21-1 counts as a pseudogene. The CDR3 is 17 amino acids.

V is TRBV7-9 and J is TRBJ1-5; D is undetermined. Trimming left V 5 bases short and J 1 base short, with 12 bases between. The length of the CDR3 is 15 residues. CDR1 and CDR2 from the germline V gene are SEHNR and FQNEAQ (reference sequence). CDR3 in amino acids: CASSLSKDSNQPQHF. CDR3 sequence (DNA): TGTGCCAGCAGCCTTAGTAAGGACAGCAATCAGCCCCAGCATTTT. Using reference TRBV7-9 and TRBJ1-5 for the parts outside the CDR3, the full variable domain is DTGVSQNPRHKITKRGQNVTFRCDPISEHNRLYWYRQTLGQGPEFLTYFQNEAQLEKSRLLSDRFSAERPKGSFSTLEIQRTEQGDSAMYLCASSLSKDSNQPQHFGDGTRLSIL.

CDR3 DNA sequence: TGTGCCAGCACCGCAATAGCGGGAGGTGAGCAGTTCTTC. Translation: CASTAIAGGEQFF. This chain uses TRBV2 with TRBJ2-1, with 10 bases aligning to TRBD2. Trimming removed 7 bases from V and 9 bases from J; junction bases left unmatched: 6. The CDR3 is 13 amino acids. The germline CDR1 and CDR2 sequences are SNHLY and FYNNEI.

This clone was observed a few times. The chain joins TRBV14 to TRBJ1-2; 10 bases line up with TRBD1. After removal of 5 bases from V and 7 bases from J, the junction contained 7 bases not matched to a gene. Per germline, CDR1 SGHDN and CDR2 FVKESK. The CDR3 covers 14 residues. CDR3 in amino acids: CASSWDRGVSGYTF. The CDR3 region has the DNA TGTGCCAGCAGCTGGGACAGGGGTGTGAGTGGCTACACCTTC.

A note on this clone: Additional DNA sequences in this sample encode the identical CDR3. The chain links TRBV15 to TRBJ2-1; possibly TRBD1 for D (5 bases). Germline CDR1 is LNHNV and CDR2 is YYDKDF (reference sequence). V shed 1 base and J shed 4 bases, with 11 bases lying between them. The CDR3 consists of 15 residues. As DNA, the CDR3 is TGTGCCACCAGCAGAGTAGGGGCCTTTTACAATGAGCAGTTCTTC. Translation gives CATSRVGAFYNEQFF.

This chain joins TRBV29-1 and TRBJ2-5; unclear D gene. Germline V gene data show CDR1 as SQVTM and CDR2 as ANQGSEA. The CDR3 runs 14 residues. V was clipped by 5 bases and J by 2 bases, with 15 bases between them. CDR3 in DNA: TGCAGCGTTAAGGGAATCCCGTCTCAAGAGACCCAGTACTTC. It is translated as CSVKGIPSQETQYF.

This clone was seen more than once but under ten times. The V and J genes are TRBV14 and TRBJ1-2; D unresolved. Trimming shortened V by 2 bases and J by 8 bases, and 9 bases separated the two germline ends. CDR1 is SGHDN, CDR2 FVKESK, per germline. This CDR3 has 12 amino acids. The CDR3 here is CASSQSLGGYTF. The DNA of the CDR3 is TGTGCCAGCAGCCAATCCTTGGGCGGCTACACCTTC.

For this clone: Its ends do not fully match the called genes, so a read error is possible. V is TRBV11-2 and J is TRBJ2-7; perhaps TRBD1 as D (5 bases). Germline V CDR1 and CDR2: SGHAT, FQNNGV. The CDR3 covers 13 residues. CDR3 in amino acids: CASSLGGLASRDF. The CDR3 DNA reads TGTGCCAGCAGCTTAGGTGGGTTGGCGAGCAGGGACTTC.

This clone appeared once. The chain employs TRBV6-5 and TRBJ2-7; D gene ambiguous. Germline loops: CDR1 MNHEY, CDR2 SVGAGI. V was trimmed by 5 bases and J by 2 bases, leaving 7 bases between them. The CDR3 has 12 residues. Here the CDR3 DNA reads TGTGCCAGCAGTGATCCTCCCTACGAGCAGTACTTC. Its protein is CASSDPPYEQYF.

The J gene is TRBJ2-1, the V gene TRBV6-1; 8 bases align to TRBD2. CDR3 size: 15 residues. Germline trimming cut 5 bases from V and 1 base from J; bases unmatched to any gene: 4. The germline gives CDR1 MNHNS, CDR2 SASEGT. The chain's CDR3 is CASSREGRSYNEQFF. In DNA, the CDR3 is TGTGCCAGCAGTCGGGAGGGCCGATCCTACAATGAGCAGTTCTTC.

A few counts support this clone. The genes are TRBV6-6 and TRBJ2-7; 8 nucleotides line up with TRBD1. V lost 4 bases, J lost 7 bases, and 6 bases stayed unmatched. This CDR3 is 13 amino acids long. The V gene's germline CDR1 is MNHNY and CDR2 SVGAGI (reference sequence). The CDR3 region is CASSSGGSREQYF. The CDR3, as DNA: TGTGCCAGCAGTTCAGGGGGCTCGAGAGAGCAGTACTTC.

V gene TRBV11-2 combines with J gene TRBJ1-3; D might be TRBD1 (5 bases). Germline V gene sequence: CDR1 SGHAT, CDR2 FQNNGV. The CDR3 spans 15 residues. With 3 bases removed from V and 2 bases from J, the gap between germline ends came to 11 bases. The CDR3, as DNA: TGTGCCAGCAGCTTGGACTCAGGGCCTGGAAACACCATATATTTT. Translated, it gives CASSLDSGPGNTIYF.